Listed below are T cell receptor beta chains from one sample, sequenced in a study of CD8 T cells in Susac syndrome. TCRdb itself ran the immunoSEQ multiplex PCR reads through MiXCR, one entry per CDR3 protein. Among around 170,000 distinct CDR3 sequences listed, under 95% were seen once. Sequencing used CD4+ T cells from PBMCs. These receptors came from a human donor in good health. CDR3s include the opening cysteine and the closing phenylalanine or tryptophan. The D gene is left open where the match is weak. Rows give clone size only sometimes, using once, few, many, or a class for an expanded clone.

clone size | D gene | J gene | V gene | CDR3 protein | CDR3 DNA
- | - | TRBJ1-2 | TRBV5-1 | CASSPAGRGYGYTF | TGCGCCAGCAGCCCGGCAGGTCGCGGCTATGGCTACACCTTC
- | - | TRBJ1-5 | TRBV27 | CASGRDSQPQHF | TGTGCCAGTGGCCGTGACTCGCAGCCCCAGCATTTT
- | - | TRBJ2-7 | TRBV12-3/TRBV12-4 | CASSWGHQSSYEQYF | TGTGCCAGCAGCTGGGGACACCAGAGCTCCTACGAGCAGTACTTC
- | - | TRBJ2-3 | TRBV20-1 | CSAPFTDTQYF | TGCAGTGCCCCGTTCACAGATACGCAGTATTTT
- | - | TRBJ2-7 | TRBV29-1 | CSVFPGPGGNEQYF | TGCAGCGTTTTCCCGGGACCCGGGGGAAACGAGCAGTACTTC
- | - | TRBJ1-3 | TRBV9 | CASSPPGTGNTIYF | TGTGCCAGCAGCCCCCCGGGGACTGGAAACACCATATATTTT
- | TRBD1 | TRBJ1-1 | TRBV14 | CASSRTGVKGTEAFF | TGTGCCAGCAGCCGGACAGGGGTTAAGGGCACTGAAGCTTTCTTT
- | - | TRBJ2-1 | TRBV5-1 | CASTGGGIYNEQFF | TGCGCCAGCACAGGAGGGGGAATCTACAATGAGCAGTTCTTC
- | - | TRBJ2-5 | TRBV4-1 | CASSQYGGIRETQYF | TGCGCCAGCAGCCAGTATGGGGGCATCCGGGAGACCCAGTACTTC
- | TRBD1 | TRBJ1-2 | TRBV6-2/TRBV6-3 | CASNTGTDYGYTF | TGTGCCAGCAACACCGGGACAGACTATGGCTACACCTTC
- | - | TRBJ2-1 | TRBV2 | CASSDDRISYNEQFF | TGTGCCAGCAGTGACGACAGAATCTCCTACAATGAGCAGTTCTTC
- | - | TRBJ2-6 | TRBV29-1 | CSGPTGRSSAGANVLTF | TGCAGCGGGCCGACAGGGAGGTCGTCGGCAGGGGCCAACGTCCTGACTTTC
- | - | TRBJ2-7 | TRBV12-3/TRBV12-4 | CASSTKGHEQYF | TGTGCCAGCAGCACGAAAGGCCACGAGCAGTACTTC
- | TRBD2 | TRBJ2-1 | TRBV3-1 | CASSQVAGGPKEQFF | TGTGCCAGCAGCCAAGTAGCGGGAGGCCCCAAGGAGCAGTTCTTC
- | - | TRBJ1-5 | TRBV6-5 | CASSYSEGGYRNQPQHF | TGTGCCAGCAGTTACTCTGAAGGTGGGTACAGGAATCAGCCCCAGCATTTT
- | TRBD2 | TRBJ2-7 | TRBV28 | CASSPGTSGRWYEQYF | TGTGCCAGCAGTCCCGGGACTAGCGGGAGGTGGTACGAGCAGTACTTC
- | - | TRBJ2-6 | TRBV11-2 | CASSLWLIWANVLTF | TGTGCCAGCAGCTTGTGGCTTATCTGGGCCAACGTCCTGACTTTC
- | - | TRBJ1-5 | TRBV4-1 | CASSQDWGAFNQPQHF | TGCGCCAGCAGCCAAGATTGGGGGGCGTTCAATCAGCCCCAGCATTTT
- | - | TRBJ2-7 | TRBV12-3/TRBV12-4 | CASSFRQGSYEQYF | TGTGCCAGCAGTTTTAGACAAGGGTCCTACGAGCAGTACTTC
- | - | TRBJ1-4 | TRBV20-1 | CSARPHRGNNEKLFF | TGCAGTGCTAGACCTCACCGGGGCAATAATGAAAAACTGTTTTTT
- | TRBD2 | TRBJ2-5 | TRBV19 | CASRRTSGRQETQYF | TGTGCCAGTAGGCGGACTAGCGGGAGGCAAGAGACCCAGTACTTC
- | TRBD1 | TRBJ1-1 | TRBV29-1 | CSVHRTGGSGEAFF | TGCAGCGTACACCGGACAGGGGGCTCAGGTGAAGCTTTCTTT
once | - | TRBJ2-1 | TRBV30 | CAWSVGLVGTEQFF | TGTGCCTGGAGTGTAGGGCTAGTGGGAACTGAGCAGTTCTTC
- | - | TRBJ2-7 | TRBV7-2 | CASSSGYYEQYF | TGTGCCAGCAGCTCCGGGTACTACGAGCAGTACTTC
once | - | TRBJ2-7 | TRBV2 | CASSDRRAAGEQYF | TGTGCCAGCAGTGACCGCAGGGCGGCCGGCGAGCAGTACTTC
- | - | TRBJ1-1 | TRBV29-1 | CSVGLGDTEAFF | TGCAGCGTTGGTCTGGGGGACACTGAAGCTTTCTTT
- | - | TRBJ2-7 | TRBV5-6 | CASSLGRNSYEQYF | TGTGCCAGCAGCTTGGGAAGAAACTCCTACGAGCAGTACTTC
- | - | TRBJ1-5 | TRBV12-3/TRBV12-4 | CASSLRLRQPQHF | TGTGCCAGCAGTTTAAGACTGCGGCAGCCCCAGCATTTT
- | - | TRBJ2-3 | TRBV7-9 | CASSSGGPDTQYF | TGTGCCAGCAGCTCAGGGGGGCCAGATACGCAGTATTTT
- | - | TRBJ2-3 | TRBV29-1 | CSVVRAGTDTQYF | TGCAGCGTTGTGCGGGCGGGCACAGATACGCAGTATTTT
- | - | TRBJ2-3 | TRBV14 | CASSQGQGRADTQYF | TGTGCCAGCAGCCAAGGTCAGGGCAGGGCAGATACGCAGTATTTT
- | - | TRBJ1-2 | TRBV9 | CASSVGGESYGYTF | TGTGCCAGCAGCGTAGGCGGGGAGTCCTATGGCTACACCTTC
- | TRBD1 | TRBJ1-1 | TRBV2 | CASSDGQGRAFF | TGTGCCAGCAGTGACGGACAGGGGAGAGCTTTCTTT
- | - | TRBJ1-5 | TRBV2 | CASSGEYRGGNQPQHF | TGTGCCAGCAGTGGGGAGTATCGCGGCGGCAATCAGCCCCAGCATTTT
- | TRBD1 | TRBJ1-2 | TRBV7-2 | CASSSPDRGLYGYTF | TGTGCCAGCAGCTCCCCGGACAGGGGGCTCTATGGCTACACCTTC
few | TRBD2 | TRBJ2-1 | TRBV20-1 | CSPGLAGGDEQFF | TGCAGTCCCGGACTAGCGGGAGGCGATGAGCAGTTCTTC
- | TRBD1 | TRBJ2-5 | TRBV14 | CASSEGQYFGETQYF | TGTGCCAGCAGCGAGGGACAGTACTTTGGAGAGACCCAGTACTTC
- | - | TRBJ2-2 | TRBV5-6 | CASSSGGDYTGELFF | TGTGCCAGCAGCTCGGGCGGGGACTACACCGGGGAGCTGTTTTTT